These 23 T cell receptor beta chains came from one sample sequenced in a study of tumor-infiltrating lymphocytes in primary liver carcinoma. Joint extraction of RNA and DNA used roughly 17-32 mg of bulk tissue that was unsorted. Priming with a constant-region primer yielded TCR beta cDNA from 500 ng total RNA. TCR beta libraries came from three nested multiplex PCR rounds using slightly modified ARM-PCR. It was with TRBV1-TRBV30 forward primers and a C-beta reverse primer that the first two PCR rounds were run, at around 9 cycles each. Via MiXCR, TCRdb re-called the multiplex PCR reads, giving one row per CDR3 protein. The data hold tens of thousands of distinct CDR3 sequences, with approximately 77% observed a single time. Sequencing was performed on liver tumor tissue from sampling region 1. Subset given: tumor region T1, superior pole. The receptor set was obtained from a man aged 35-49 years with primary liver carcinoma and hepatitis B virus infection.

As to this clonotype: This likely comes from a read error, as the CDR3 has no conserved phenylalanine or tryptophan at its end. V usage is TRBV4-1 and J usage is TRBJ2-3, with 9 positions matching TRBD1. After removal of 4 bases from V and 3 bases from J, the junction contained 5 bases not matched to a gene. Germline V gives CDR1 MGHRA, CDR2 YSYEKL. The CDR3 is 15 residues long. CDR3 loop: CASSRTGTGTDTQYL. In nucleotides, the CDR3 is TGCGCCAGCAGCCGCACCGGGACAGGGACAGATACGCAGTATCTT.

A note on this clonotype: The junction departs from germline at one end; a sequencing error may be responsible. The V call is TRBV11-2, the J call TRBJ2-1; D possibly matches TRBD1 or TRBD2 (5 bases each). The CDR3 runs 15 residues. Per the germline V gene, CDR1 is SGHAT and CDR2 is FQNNGV. For the CDR3, the DNA is TGTGCCAGCGTACTGGGGGACCTCCGGGGCCATGAGCTGTTCTTC. Translation gives CASVLGDLRGHELFF.

With regard to this clonotype: At one end the junction does not follow the germline gene, possibly because of a read error. The chain employs TRBV19 and TRBJ2-1; 10 bases align to TRBD1. This CDR3 is built from 15 residues. Germline V gene sequence: CDR1 LNHDA, CDR2 SQIVND (reference sequence). The CDR3 loop is CASRTGTGADNKQFF. DNA of the CDR3: TGTGCCAGTAGAACAGGGACAGGGGCGGACAATAAGCAGTTCTTC. The full variable domain, its missing parts supplied by reference TRBV19 and TRBJ2-1, is DGGITQSPKYLFRKEGQNVTLSCEQNLNHDAMYWYRQDPGQGLRLIYYSQIVNDFQKGDIAEGYSVSREKKESFPLTVTSAQKNPTAFYLCASRTGTGADNKQFFGPGTRLTVL.

The sample holds one count of this clonotype. The rearrangement uses TRBV20-1 and TRBJ2-1, with D hard to call. V was shortened by 7 bases and J by 3 bases, with 10 bases between the two germline ends. This CDR3 is built from 12 residues. CDR1 is DFQATT, CDR2 SNEGSKA, per germline (reference sequence). The CDR3 here is CSGKGSYNEQFF. The CDR3 DNA is TGCAGTGGAAAGGGAAGCTACAATGAGCAGTTCTTC.

This clonotype was recorded many times. This chain joins TRBV12-3 or TRBV12-4 and TRBJ2-6; TRBD1 aligns across 7 bases. The junction had 9 bases not matched to a gene; V was cut back by 4 bases and J by 0 bases. The CDR3 is made up of 18 amino acids. The CDR3 loop reads CASSSDRSAPSGANVLTF. CDR3 sequence (DNA): TGTGCCAGCAGTTCGGACAGGTCGGCCCCCTCTGGGGCCAACGTCCTGACTTTC.

V gene TRBV7-2 combines with J gene TRBJ2-7, with 7 nucleotides matching TRBD2. J lost 5 bases, V lost 5 bases, and 12 bases had no gene match. The CDR3 runs 15 residues. Germline V lookup: CDR1 SGHTA, CDR2 FQGNSA. CDR3 loop: CASSPRGGRFNEQYF. The CDR3, as DNA: TGTGCCAGCAGCCCCCGGGGAGGGCGATTTAACGAGCAGTACTTC.

At least ten counts were recorded for this clonotype. The V call is TRBV30, the J call TRBJ1-5; 7 nucleotides match TRBD1. Germline CDR1 is GTSNPN and CDR2 is SVGIG (reference sequence). This CDR3 is 12 amino acids long. The V and J ends lost 5 bases and 2 bases, in that order; junction bases with no gene match: 0. This CDR3 is CAWGTGNQPQHF. DNA for the CDR3: TGTGCCTGGGGGACAGGCAATCAGCCCCAGCATTTT.

As to this clonotype: Since no conserved phenylalanine or tryptophan closes the CDR3, a read error is the likely cause. The chain recombines TRBV11-2 with TRBJ2-1, with 9 nucleotides matching TRBD2. There are 16 residues in the CDR3. The germline CDR1 and CDR2 sequences are SGHAT and FQNNGV. V gave up 0 bases and J gave up 4 bases; unmatched junction bases: 4. The CDR3 reads CASSLDETSGYNEQFL. The CDR3 DNA sequence: TGTGCCAGCAGCTTAGATGAGACTAGCGGTTACAATGAGCAGTTCCTT.

Of note for this clonotype: The junction and the germline gene differ at one end; a read error may be behind it. V gene TRBV7-8 combines with J gene TRBJ2-2, with 7 positions matching TRBD2. Germline CDR1 reads SGHVS; CDR2 reads FQNEAQ. This CDR3 contains 16 residues. CDR3 sequence reads: CASSLVSGRNTGELLF. DNA of the CDR3: TGTGCCAGCAGCTTAGTTAGCGGGCGGAACACCGGGGAGCTGCTTTTT.

The sample holds one count of this clonotype. This could be a read error, since a much larger clone is one nucleotide away. This rearrangement joins TRBV5-1 to TRBJ2-2, with 7 bases matching TRBD1. J was trimmed by 10 bases and V by 4 bases; bases with no gene match: 10. This CDR3 contains 14 residues. Germline CDR1 is SGHRS and CDR2 is YFSETQ. This CDR3 is CASSPDREAAELFF. DNA of the CDR3: TGCGCCAGCAGCCCCGACAGGGAAGCCGCGGAGCTGTTTTTT.

Concerning this clonotype itself: This may be a read error, as it is one base from a much larger clone. The rearrangement joins TRBV6-4 to TRBJ2-2, with 11 bases matching TRBD1. The germline gives CDR1 MRHNA, CDR2 SNTAGT. The CDR3 contains 17 residues. As DNA, the CDR3 is TGTGCCAGCAGTGACTCCGGGACAGGGGGAGAGGCCGGGGAGCTGTCTTTT. Amino acids: CASSDSGTGGEAGELSF.

This clonotype was counted once. A read error may produce the germline difference seen at one junction end. J is TRBJ2-1 and V is TRBV11-2; D is unclear. The V gene's germline CDR1 is SGHAT and CDR2 FQNNGV. The CDR3 sequence is 16 residues long. The CDR3 region has the DNA TGTGCCAGTAGCTTGGATATCGGAGTAGCCATAGGTGAGCAGTTCTTC. Protein: CASSLDIGVAIGEQFF. Full variable domain (outside the CDR3, taken from reference TRBV11-2 and TRBJ2-1): EAGVAQSPRYKIIEKRQSVAFWCNPISGHATLYWYQQILGQGPKLLIQFQNNGVVDDSQLPKDRFSAERLKGVDSTLKIQPAKLEDSAVYLCASSLDIGVAIGEQFFGPGTRLTVL.

Points on this clonotype: Given the absence of the conserved phenylalanine or tryptophan at the CDR3 end, a read error is likely. This chain uses TRBV10-2 with TRBJ1-5, with a weak D call TRBD1 (6 bases). The germline CDR1 and CDR2 sequences are WSHSY and SAAADI. This CDR3 spans 14 amino acids. The CDR3 DNA sequence: TGCGCCAGTAGTGGGGCAGGGGCACAGCAGCCCCAGCATTAT. Protein sequence: CASSGAGAQQPQHY.

Details on this clonotype: At one end the junction does not follow the germline gene, possibly because of a read error. The gene calls are TRBV6-5 and TRBJ1-4, with D maybe TRBD1 (6 bases). The V gene's germline CDR1 is MNHEY and CDR2 SVGAGI. The CDR3 is made up of 15 amino acids. In nucleotides, the CDR3 is TGTCCCAGCAGTTTCACGGGGGCGGGGAATGAAAAATTGTTTTTT. Encoded protein: CPSSFTGAGNEKLFF.

The chain links TRBV4-1 to TRBJ2-1, with D unresolved. Trimming removed 10 bases from V and 7 bases from J, with 14 bases in between. Germline V lookup: CDR1 MGHRA, CDR2 YSYEKL. The length of the CDR3 is 12 residues. The CDR3 sequence is CAISQTPNEQFF. DNA for the CDR3: TGCGCCATCAGTCAGACACCAAATGAGCAGTTCTTC.

This clonotype is medium-sized within its sample. The J gene is TRBJ2-7, the V gene TRBV12-3 or TRBV12-4, with TRBD2 matching 11 bases. V shed 2 bases and J 2 bases; nucleotides not matched to a gene: 5. This CDR3 is 16 amino acids long. In nucleotides, the CDR3 is TGTGCCAGCAGTTTATTAGCGGGAGGGCCTCCCTACGAGCAGTACTTC. This codes for CASSLLAGGPPYEQYF.

Regarding this clonotype: This CDR3 fails to terminate in the conserved phenylalanine or tryptophan, so it likely reflects a read error. The gene calls are TRBV29-1 and TRBJ1-1; unclear D gene. Germline lookup yields CDR1 SQVTM and CDR2 ANQGSEA. This CDR3 contains 12 residues. The V gene lost 6 bases and the J gene lost 4 bases, with 12 bases spanning the gap. CDR3 nucleotide sequence: TGCAGCGTCGTAATCACGAGCACTGAAGCTTTCCTT. Translated, it gives CSVVITSTEAFL.

About this clonotype itself: At one boundary the junction diverges from the germline segment, which might be a read error. The chain employs TRBV5-4 and TRBJ1-2; 7 nucleotides match TRBD1. The CDR3 sequence is 16 residues long. CDR1 is SGHNT and CDR2 is YYREEE in the germline V gene (reference sequence). DNA for the CDR3: TGTGCCAGCAGCACTAACCAGGGGGGTCGGAATCGGGGCTACAACTTC. Its protein is CASSTNQGGRNRGYNF.

This clonotype was picked up many times. V is TRBV12-3 or TRBV12-4 and J is TRBJ2-7, with 7 bases identical to TRBD1. J was trimmed by 1 base and V by 3 bases; bases with no gene match: 3. The CDR3 extends over 14 amino acids. The CDR3: CASSLGDRSYEQYF. The CDR3 DNA reads as TGTGCCAGCAGTTTGGGGGACAGATCCTACGAGCAGTACTTC.

This clonotype was observed at least ten times. This chain connects TRBV12-3 or TRBV12-4 to TRBJ2-1, with 12 bases aligning to TRBD2. CDR3 length equals 15 residues. V shed 6 bases and J 7 bases; nucleotides not matched to a gene: 7. The CDR3 coding sequence is TGTGCCAGCAGGCGTCGAGGGACTAGCGGGAATGAGCAGTTCTTC. Its translation: CASRRRGTSGNEQFF.

With regard to this clonotype: It is likely a read error, because the conserved phenylalanine at the end of the CDR3 is missing. This chain connects TRBV6-5 to TRBJ2-7; D unresolved. CDR1 MNHEY and CDR2 SVGAGI come from the germline V gene. The CDR3 loop spans 15 amino acids. Trimming removed 6 bases at V and 4 bases at J, with 19 bases between. The CDR3 here is CASRGGSPPSYEQYL. The CDR3 region has the DNA TGTGCCAGCAGGGGTGGCTCCCCTCCCTCTTACGAGCAGTACTTG.

A word on this clonotype: One junction end disagrees with the germline gene, perhaps due to a read error. V usage is TRBV10-3 and J usage is TRBJ1-4; a weak D match, TRBD1 (5 bases). Looked up from germline, CDR1 is ENHRY and CDR2 is SYGVKD. This CDR3 has 19 amino acids. CDR3 nucleotides: TGTGCCATCAGTGGAAGTCCCGGGGCAGGGATAGGGGCTAATGAAGAACTGTTTTTT. This translates into CAISGSPGAGIGANEELFF.

Notes on this clonotype: The junction departs from the called germline gene at one end, perhaps through a read error. The chain links TRBV11-2 to TRBJ2-1; 12 positions match TRBD2. The length of the CDR3 is 16 residues. From germline, CDR1 is SGHAT and CDR2 FQNNGV. The DNA of the CDR3 is TGTGCTAGCAGCTTTCGACTAGCGGGAGATTTCAATGGGCATTTCTTC. As protein: CASSFRLAGDFNGHFF.